The rows below give T cell receptor beta chains drawn from one sample of a study of blood T cells in healthy people across ages. TCRdb reprocessed the 5' RACE reads with MiXCR, giving one entry per CDR3 protein. The data contain approximately 820,000 distinct CDR3 sequences, more than 40% of them singletons. The sequenced material came from blood. The receptors were sampled from a man in his sixties in good health. Each CDR3 is given with its conserved first and last residue. D genes are given only for firm matches. Rows give clone size only sometimes, using once, few, many, or a class for an expanded clone.

>-|-|TRBJ1-4|TRBV13
TGTGCCGGCAGCCAGAGGTGGGGCGAAAAACTGTTTTTT
CAGSQRWGEKLFF
>-|few|TRBJ2-7|TRBV28
TGTGCCAGCAGTTTAGCACTATTCGAGCAGTACTTC
CASSLALFEQYF
>-|few|TRBJ2-5|TRBV20-1
TGCAGTGCTAGAACAGGGCTCGGCCAAGAGACCCAGTACTTC
CSARTGLGQETQYF
>-|-|TRBJ2-4|TRBV6-2/TRBV6-3
TGTGCCAGCCTCCGGGACCCCGCTCGCAATGAGCAGTACTTC
CASLRDPARNEQYF
>TRBD1|-|TRBJ2-7|TRBV5-6
TGTGCCAGCAGCTTGATGGGACAGGGTTTTTACGAGCAGTACTTC
CASSLMGQGFYEQYF
>TRBD1|-|TRBJ1-6|TRBV27
TGTGCCAGCAGTTTGGGGGACAGGGGAGGTTCACCCCTCCACTTT
CASSLGDRGGSPLHF
>-|-|TRBJ2-1|TRBV28
TGTGCCAGCAGTTTAGTCCACGGCGTAGGAATTTACAATGAGCAGTTCTTC
CASSLVHGVGIYNEQFF
>TRBD1|-|TRBJ1-1|TRBV3-1
TGTGCCAGCAGCCCCCGGGACAGGGGGAGGAACACTGAAGCTTTCTTT
CASSPRDRGRNTEAFF
>TRBD1|once|TRBJ2-7|TRBV6-1
TGTGCCAGCAGCCGAGGAGGGACAGGAAACGAGCAGTACTTC
CASSRGGTGNEQYF
>-|many|TRBJ1-1|TRBV18
TGTGCCAGCTCACCCCAGGGGAACACTGAAGCTTTCTTT
CASSPQGNTEAFF
>TRBD1|few|TRBJ1-6|TRBV6-6
TGTGCCAGCAGTCGGGACAGCACATCCTATAATTCACCCCTCCACTTT
CASSRDSTSYNSPLHF
>TRBD2|few|TRBJ2-5|TRBV15
TGTGCCACCAGCAGAGGTTTGACTAGCGGGGAGCAAGAGACCCAGTACTTC
CATSRGLTSGEQETQYF
>-|-|TRBJ2-7|TRBV5-1
TGCGCCAGCAGCTTGGAAACTAACTACGAGCAGTACTTC
CASSLETNYEQYF
>-|few|TRBJ1-1|TRBV6-5
TGTGCCAGCAGGACAGACACAAACACTGAAGCTTTCTTT
CASRTDTNTEAFF
>TRBD1|-|TRBJ2-7|TRBV5-6
TGTGCCAGCAGCTTGGGCAGGGGGAACGAGCAGTACTTC
CASSLGRGNEQYF
>-|-|TRBJ2-4|TRBV18
TGTGCCAGCTCACCCGGCACACTAGCCAAAAACATTCAGTACTTC
CASSPGTLAKNIQYF
>-|-|TRBJ2-5|TRBV20-1
TGCAGTGCTAGAGATTTGCTAGCGCGGTCCCAGTACTTC
CSARDLLARSQYF
>TRBD1|-|TRBJ2-1|TRBV7-9
TGTGCCAGCAGCTTAGCGACAGGGTTGGGCGATGAGCAGTTCTTC
CASSLATGLGDEQFF
>TRBD1|-|TRBJ1-2|TRBV7-2
TGTGCCAGCAGCCTTCAGGACAGGGGGGGCTACACCTTC
CASSLQDRGGYTF
>-|-|TRBJ2-5|TRBV12-3/TRBV12-4
-
CASSLEREEETQYF
>TRBD2|-|TRBJ2-4|TRBV6-2/TRBV6-3
TGTGCCAGCAGGGAGCGGGGGAACGGGGACATTCAGTACTTC
CASRERGNGDIQYF
>-|-|TRBJ2-7|TRBV2
TGTGCCAGCTTCGGAAAGGGAGGCTACGAGCAGTACTTC
CASFGKGGYEQYF
>-|-|TRBJ2-3|TRBV2
TGTGCCAGCAGACTTTATGAGGGAGATACGCAGTATTTT
CASRLYEGDTQYF
>-|-|TRBJ2-7|TRBV3-1
TGTGCCAGCAGCCAAGATGGCCGAGCCTACGAGCAGTACTTC
CASSQDGRAYEQYF
>TRBD1|few|TRBJ1-2|TRBV7-9
TGTGCCAGCAGCTTAAGTGGGACAGGAGGTACTGGCTACACCTTC
CASSLSGTGGTGYTF
>-|-|TRBJ2-6|TRBV5-1
TGCGCCAGCAGCTTGGGAGGGGAATCTGGGGCCAACGTCCTGACTTTC
CASSLGGESGANVLTF
>-|-|TRBJ2-6|TRBV27
TGTGCCAGCAGTTTATCGACATACTCTGGGGCCAACGTCCTGACTTTC
CASSLSTYSGANVLTF
>-|-|TRBJ2-1|TRBV29-1
TGCAGCGGTGTACAGCCGGTGCCCAATGAGCAGTTCTTC
CSGVQPVPNEQFF
>-|many|TRBJ1-2|TRBV11-2
TGTGCCAGCAGCTTAGAGGGTCAGCCGATGTATGGCTACACCTTC
CASSLEGQPMYGYTF